The sequence of this TCR beta chain was determined in a study of blood T cell repertoires in COVID-19. In the study overall: There were acute and convalescent COVID-19 samples, and they came from the United States, Italy and Spain.

The trim removed 4 bases at V and 4 bases at J, leaving 7 bases unmatched. The CDR3 covers 14 residues. Per germline, CDR1 MNHEY and CDR2 SMNVEV (reference sequence). Generated by immunoSEQ multiplex PCR, the TCRdb table keeps only in-frame clones and is missing some. The table lists some 270,000 clones, approximately 90% of them singletons. The clonotype comes from a woman between 25 and 40 years old with acute COVID-19. The chain carries TRBV27 and TRBJ2-7; the match to TRBD1 covers 7 bases. Specimen: PBMCs or T cells enriched from blood (not recorded which). Here the CDR3 reads CASSYRDSHYEQYF. The CDR3 bases are TGTGCCAGCAGTTATCGGGACAGTCATTACGAGCAGTACTTC.